Following are 25 T cell receptor beta chains from one sample sequenced in a study of PD-1 blockade in classical Hodgkin lymphoma. Relapse after autologous stem cell transplantation occurred in every patient, and brentuximab vedotin exposure varied. Assay: immunoSEQ multiplex PCR; the TCRdb copy retains only in-frame clones and omits some. The data hold 100,000 or so clones, with 75% to 90% observed a single time. The sequencing here drew on peripheral blood mononuclear cells (PBMCs), taken before the second cycle of nivolumab. The receptor source for this set is a human donor with classical Hodgkin lymphoma.

This chain joins TRBV7-9 and TRBJ1-1, with a possible D match to TRBD1 (6 bases). Deletions cut 1 base from V and 0 bases from J, with 12 bases between. CDR1 is SEHNR, CDR2 FQNEAQ, per germline (reference sequence). CDR3 length: 16 residues. The CDR3 loop is CASSLGGPGLNTEAFF. As DNA, the CDR3 is TGTGCCAGCAGCTTAGGGGGGCCCGGCCTGAACACTGAAGCTTTCTTT.

The V gene is TRBV28, the J gene TRBJ2-7; no clear D. V shed 5 bases and J shed 6 bases, with 20 bases lying between them. Germline lookup yields CDR1 MDHEN and CDR2 SYDVKM. There are 15 residues in the CDR3. In DNA form, the CDR3 reads TGTGCCAGCAGTCCAAGTTTGTCTCCCTCGTCCGAGCAGTACTTC. Translated: CASSPSLSPSSEQYF.

This clone appeared once. The rearrangement uses TRBV5-4 and TRBJ2-5; D might be TRBD1 (6 bases). Judging by the DNA end, TRBJ2-7 fits better; the J call may be wrong. The CDR3 runs 14 residues. Germline V CDR1 and CDR2: SGHNT, YYREEE (reference sequence). The CDR3 here is CASSNRDNSYEQYF. The CDR3 nucleotides read TGTGCCAGCAGCAACCGGGACAACTCCTACGAGCAGTACTTC.

V usage is TRBV4-2 and J usage is TRBJ2-5, with D possibly TRBD2 on 5 matching bases. This CDR3 has 18 residues. V dropped 0 bases and J dropped 2 bases, with 19 bases sitting between them. The V gene's germline CDR1 is LGHNA and CDR2 YNFKEQ. CDR3 sequence reads: CASSQDGSRVGVQETQYF. CDR3 DNA: TGTGCCAGCAGCCAAGACGGCTCGAGGGTCGGTGTTCAAGAGACCCAGTACTTC.

This chain links TRBV7-2 with TRBJ1-6; TRBD1 might be the D (6 bases). The ends were cut back, 1 base at V and 5 bases at J, with 12 bases in the middle. Germline V CDR1 and CDR2: SGHTA, FQGNSA. CDR3 length: 16 amino acids. CDR3 DNA: TGTGCCAGCAGCTTAGGCGGGGGGCAGGATAATTCACCCCTCCACTTT. Translation: CASSLGGGQDNSPLHF.

The chain has TRBV29-1 and TRBJ2-2, with D uncertain. This CDR3 is 13 amino acids long. Between the trimmed V and J ends, which lost 3 bases and 2 bases, there was a span of 7 bases. Germline CDR1 SQVTM, CDR2 ANQGSEA. CDR3 in DNA: TGCAGCGTTGAGGCCGGAAACACCGGGGAGCTGTTTTTT. Translation: CSVEAGNTGELFF.

This clone has a single count. The chain uses TRBV27 and TRBJ1-5; 10 bases fit TRBD1. V dropped 5 bases and J dropped 5; count of bases not matched to a gene: 12. CDR3 length equals 17 residues. Looked up from germline, CDR1 is MNHEY and CDR2 is SMNVEV (reference sequence). CDR3 region: CASSLRQGALKDQPQHF. The CDR3 coding sequence is TGTGCCAGCAGTCTCCGACAGGGGGCATTGAAAGATCAGCCCCAGCATTTT.

This chain joins TRBV6-5 and TRBJ2-1; 9 bases are shared with TRBD1. CDR3 size: 15 residues. V lost 3 bases and J lost 9; bases outside the gene matches: 9. The germline gives CDR1 MNHEY, CDR2 SVGAGI. CDR3 in amino acids: CASSYPGTGSVEQFF. The CDR3 nucleotides are TGTGCCAGCAGTTATCCCGGGACAGGGTCGGTTGAGCAGTTCTTC.

A few counts support this clone. The rearrangement links TRBV11-3 to TRBJ1-1; TRBD1 agrees at 8 bases. V was clipped by 1 base and J by 6 bases; unmatched bases: 4. Looked up from germline, CDR1 is SGHNT and CDR2 is YENEEA. This CDR3 contains 14 residues. The CDR3 here is CASSLGPGGSEAFF. CDR3 DNA: TGTGCCAGCAGCTTAGGACCAGGGGGCTCTGAAGCTTTCTTT.

This chain uses TRBV6-5 with TRBJ2-7; 8 bases match TRBD1. The CDR3 consists of 12 residues. J lost 3 bases, V lost 7 bases, and 2 bases had no gene match. Germline CDR1 reads MNHEY; CDR2 reads SVGAGI. The CDR3 DNA reads as TGTGCCAGCATGGGACAGGACTACGAGCAGTACTTC. The encoded protein is CASMGQDYEQYF.

This clone was detected once. The V and J genes are TRBV27 and TRBJ1-5; D gene ambiguous. CDR3 length equals 12 residues. Germline V gene sequence: CDR1 MNHEY, CDR2 SMNVEV (reference sequence). V was cut by 3 bases and J by 5 bases, with 5 bases left in between. CDR3 sequence reads: CASSFLDQPQHF. Here the CDR3 DNA reads TGTGCCAGCAGTTTCTTGGATCAGCCCCAGCATTTT.

V gene TRBV7-2 combines with J gene TRBJ1-3, with 8 bases matching TRBD1. Germline assignment: CDR1 SGHTA and CDR2 FQGNSA. V gave up 4 bases and J gave up 0 bases; unmatched junction bases: 5. The CDR3 contains 16 residues. The DNA of the CDR3 is TGTGCCAGCAGCTACTGGACAGGGAGCTCTGGAAACACCATATATTTT. This sequence encodes CASSYWTGSSGNTIYF.

Concerning this clone itself: At one of its ends the junction is not consistent with the germline gene, which may arise from a read error. The chain carries TRBV5-4 and TRBJ1-3; unclear D gene. This CDR3 contains 15 residues. The V gene's germline CDR1 is SGHNT and CDR2 YYREEE (reference sequence). The CDR3 DNA sequence: TGTGCCAGCAGCTTGACAGCTGGCGCTGGAAGCACCATATATTTT. It translates to CASSLTAGAGSTIYF.

The V gene is TRBV28, the J gene TRBJ1-4; D is unresolved. CDR1 and CDR2 (germline): MDHEN, SYDVKM. The ends were cut back, 6 bases at V and 7 bases at J, with 15 bases in the middle. The CDR3 totals 14 residues. Written as DNA, the CDR3 is TGTGCCAGCAGGGGCGGGAGCTGGGTTGAAAAACTGTTTTTT. It codes for CASRGGSWVEKLFF.

This clone was observed a single time. The CDR3 is CARYMGRDTEAFF. CDR3 DNA sequence: TGTGCCAGATACATGGGGAGGGACACTGAAGCTTTCTTT. The chain is built from TRBV19 and TRBJ1-1; no clear D gene. This CDR3 contains 13 residues. V dropped 9 bases and J dropped 3 bases, with 14 bases sitting between them. Germline values: CDR1 LNHDA, CDR2 SQIVND (reference sequence).

The rearrangement joins TRBV7-2 to TRBJ2-7; D not certain. The CDR3 contains 12 residues. Between the trimmed V and J ends, which lost 1 base and 4 bases, there was a span of 5 bases. The germline V gene encodes CDR1 SGHTA and CDR2 FQGNSA. CDR3 nucleotide sequence: TGTGCCAGCAGCTTAGTCGGGTACGAGCAGTACTTC. Its translation is CASSLVGYEQYF. The variable domain in full, with the rest retrieved from reference TRBV7-2 and TRBJ2-7, is GAGVSQSPSNKVTEKGKDVELRCDPISGHTALYWYRQSLGQGLEFLIYFQGNSAPDKSGLPSDRFSAERTGGSVSTLTIQRTQQEDSAVYLCASSLVGYEQYFGPGTRLTVT.

The chain is built from TRBV27 and TRBJ1-2; 9 bases map to TRBD1. Germline trimming cut 5 bases from V and 2 bases from J; bases unmatched to any gene: 3. Germline V gene sequence: CDR1 MNHEY, CDR2 SMNVEV (reference sequence). This CDR3 has 14 amino acids. As DNA, the CDR3 is TGTGCCAGCAGTGTCGGGACAGGGAACTATGGCTACACCTTC. Amino acids: CASSVGTGNYGYTF.

The rearrangement links TRBV30 to TRBJ1-3, with 7 bases identical to TRBD1. With V trimmed by 1 base and J by 4 bases, 4 bases remained unmatched. Germline-derived CDR1 and CDR2 are GTSNPN and SVGIG (reference sequence). The CDR3 is 14 amino acids. The CDR3 spells CAWSAPGQGNTIYF. CDR3 nucleotides: TGTGCCTGGAGTGCTCCGGGACAGGGAAACACCATATATTTT.

CDR3 DNA sequence: TGTGCCAGCAGCTATAGGACCGAAAGAGAGACCCAGTACTTC. It specifies CASSYRTERETQYF. The chain links TRBV7-9 to TRBJ2-5; D uncertain. V was cut by 4 bases and J by 4 bases, with 13 bases left in between. CDR1 SEHNR and CDR2 FQNEAQ come from the germline V gene (reference sequence). This CDR3 has 14 amino acids.

This clone is a singleton in its sample. This rearrangement joins TRBV7-8 to TRBJ2-3; 11 bases fit TRBD2. The CDR3 has 17 amino acids. Germline V gives CDR1 SGHVS, CDR2 FQNEAQ. V lost 1 base to trimming and J lost 5 bases; unmatched junction nucleotides: 8. Here the CDR3 reads CASSLVILAGGGDTQYF. The CDR3 DNA follows: TGTGCCAGCAGCTTAGTGATCCTAGCGGGGGGTGGAGATACGCAGTATTTT.

Only one count was recorded for this clone. The V call is TRBV9, the J call TRBJ1-4; 7 positions match TRBD1. Germline V gives CDR1 SGDLS, CDR2 YYNGEE. This CDR3 spans 14 amino acids. The V segment lost 0 bases and the J segment 8 bases; nucleotides outside the gene matches: 4. The CDR3 sequence is CASSVGQGGEKLFF. As DNA, the CDR3 is TGTGCCAGCAGCGTAGGACAGGGAGGGGAAAAACTGTTTTTT. The whole variable domain, remainder taken from reference TRBV9 and TRBJ1-4, is DSGVTQTPKHLITATGQRVTLRCSPRSGDLSVYWYQQSLDQGLQFLIQYYNGEERAKGNILERFSAQQFPDLHSELNLSSLELGDSALYFCASSVGQGGEKLFFGSGTQLSVL.

The chain combines TRBV6-5 with TRBJ1-4; D gene ambiguous. CDR1 and CDR2 (germline): MNHEY, SVGAGI. The CDR3 has 15 amino acids. V shed 4 bases and J shed 8 bases, with 17 bases lying between them. DNA of the CDR3: TGTGCCAGCAGTTTAGAACCCTCTAGGAGGGAAAAACTGTTTTTT. Amino acid sequence: CASSLEPSRREKLFF.

This clone was observed a few times. The rearrangement joins TRBV30 to TRBJ2-6; D may match TRBD1 or TRBD2 (5 bases each). CDR1 and CDR2 from the germline V gene are GTSNPN and SVGIG (reference sequence). V was shortened by 5 bases and J by 0 bases, with 14 bases between the two germline ends. The CDR3 covers 16 residues. This CDR3 reads CAWGDGAISGANVLTF. The CDR3 nucleotides are TGTGCCTGGGGGGACGGGGCGATCTCTGGGGCCAACGTCCTGACTTTC.

The V and J genes are TRBV28 and TRBJ2-5, with a possible D match to TRBD2 (7 bases). CDR3 length: 13 amino acids. With 8 bases removed from V and 5 bases from J, the gap between germline ends came to 15 bases. Germline CDR1 is MDHEN and CDR2 is SYDVKM. The CDR3 reads CASQGGGWETQYF. The CDR3 DNA reads as TGTGCCAGCCAAGGGGGGGGCTGGGAGACCCAGTACTTC.

The chain is built from TRBV15 and TRBJ1-2; 9 nucleotides line up with TRBD1. V trimming: 3 bases; J trimming: 4 bases; junction bases outside the gene matches: 6. The germline gives CDR1 LNHNV, CDR2 YYDKDF (reference sequence). The CDR3 runs to 15 residues. CDR3 DNA: TGTGCCACCAGCAGGCAAAACAGGGGGCTCTATGGCTACACCTTC. It specifies CATSRQNRGLYGYTF.